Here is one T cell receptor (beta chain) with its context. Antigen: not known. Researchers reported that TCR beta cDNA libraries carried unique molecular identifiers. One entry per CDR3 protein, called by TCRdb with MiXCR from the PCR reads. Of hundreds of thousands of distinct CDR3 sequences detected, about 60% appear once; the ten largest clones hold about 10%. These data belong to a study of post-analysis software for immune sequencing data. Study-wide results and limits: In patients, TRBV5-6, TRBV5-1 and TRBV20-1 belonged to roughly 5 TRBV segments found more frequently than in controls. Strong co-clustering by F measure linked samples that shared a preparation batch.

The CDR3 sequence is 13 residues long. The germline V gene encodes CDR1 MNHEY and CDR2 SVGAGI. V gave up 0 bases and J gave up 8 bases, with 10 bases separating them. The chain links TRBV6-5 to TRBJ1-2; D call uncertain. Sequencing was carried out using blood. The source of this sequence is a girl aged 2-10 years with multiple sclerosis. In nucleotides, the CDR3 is TGTGCCAGCAGTTACTCTGCAAATGGAGGCTACACCTTC. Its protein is CASSYSANGGYTF.